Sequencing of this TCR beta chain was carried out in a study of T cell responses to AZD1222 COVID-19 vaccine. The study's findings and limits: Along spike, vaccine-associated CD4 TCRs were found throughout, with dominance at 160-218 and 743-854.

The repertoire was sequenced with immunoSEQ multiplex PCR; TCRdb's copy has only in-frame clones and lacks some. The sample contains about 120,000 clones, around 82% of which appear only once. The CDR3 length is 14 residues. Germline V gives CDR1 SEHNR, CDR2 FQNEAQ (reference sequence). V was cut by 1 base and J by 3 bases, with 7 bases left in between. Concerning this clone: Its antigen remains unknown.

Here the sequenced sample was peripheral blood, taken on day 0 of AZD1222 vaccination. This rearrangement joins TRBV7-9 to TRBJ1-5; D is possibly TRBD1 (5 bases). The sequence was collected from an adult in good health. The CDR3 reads CASSLGGDNQPQHF. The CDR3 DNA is TGTGCCAGCAGCTTAGGGGGGGACAATCAGCCCCAGCATTTT.